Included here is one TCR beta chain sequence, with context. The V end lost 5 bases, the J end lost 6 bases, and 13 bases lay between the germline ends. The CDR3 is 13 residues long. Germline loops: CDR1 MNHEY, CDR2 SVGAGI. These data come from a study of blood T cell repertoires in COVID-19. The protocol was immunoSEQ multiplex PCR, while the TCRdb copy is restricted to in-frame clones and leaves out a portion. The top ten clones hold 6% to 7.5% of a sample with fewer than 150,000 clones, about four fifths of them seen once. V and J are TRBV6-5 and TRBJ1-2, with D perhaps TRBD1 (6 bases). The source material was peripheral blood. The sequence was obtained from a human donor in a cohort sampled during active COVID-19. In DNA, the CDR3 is TGTGCCAGCAGTCCACAGGGAGAGAATGGCTACACCTTC. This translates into CASSPQGENGYTF.